This entry lists 9 T cell receptor delta chains sequenced from one sample in a study of gamma-delta T cells after stem cell transplantation (dated by TCRdb to the mid-2010s). The library was made by RT-PCR. TCRdb shows the sequencer as Illumina MiSeq. TCRdb called clones from the public reads with CATT, and repeated DNA sequences were later combined into one row. This sample is represented by thousands of delta-chain clones; about 25% of them were singletons. 7.3% of the sample belongs to the ten largest clones. The material sequenced was gamma-delta T cells. The origin of the receptors is a human donor. It is not recorded whose cells these are; they may come from a transplant donor.

In this sample, this clone turned up a few times. Being one base from a much bigger clone, this may be a read error. Other DNA sequences in the sample encode the same CDR3. V gene TRDV2 combines with J gene TRDJ1; D unresolved. Deletions cut 2 bases from V and 9 bases from J, with 18 bases between. The CDR3 sequence is 14 residues long. Germline CDR1 reads GEAIGNYY; CDR2 reads EKD. CDR3 coding DNA: TGTGCCTGTGACAGCCCCCTTGATGGTGCGCAACTCATCTTT. Translating it yields CACDSPLDGAQLIF.

A remark on this clone: One end of the junction is discordant with germline, which a read error may explain. This same CDR3 is encoded by further DNA sequences in the sample. The rearrangement joins TRDV1 to TRDJ1, with 9 bases matching TRDD2. CDR3 length: 22 amino acids. Germline V gives CDR1 TSWWSYY, CDR2 QGS. The CDR3, as DNA: TGTGCTCTTGGGGAGACACCCTTCCTACTCTCGTACTGGGGACATTACACCGACAAACTCATCTTT. Residues: CALGETPFLLSYWGHYTDKLIF.

This clone appeared a few times. At one end the junction does not follow the germline gene, possibly because of a read error. The chain joins TRDV1 to TRDJ2, with D possibly being TRDD2 or TRDD3 (5 bases each). Germline CDR1 is TSWWSYY and CDR2 is QGS. This CDR3 region has 20 residues. CDR3 sequence reads: CALGEDGALRGGTDVAQLFF. The CDR3 nucleotides are TGTGCTCTTGGGGAAGATGGAGCCCTACGAGGGGGTACTGACGTAGCACAGCTCTTCTTT.

The V and J genes are TRDV1 and TRDJ2, with TRDD3 identical over 8 bases. In germline, CDR1 is TSWWSYY, CDR2 QGS. V lost 2 bases and J lost 6; bases outside the gene matches: 35. The CDR3 covers 25 residues. CDR3 DNA sequence: TGTGCTCTTGGGGAAACCCTACGGGTATCATACGGGATACGCCAGAACGATAGGGCTGCAGCACAACTCTTCTTT. This translates into CALGETLRVSYGIRQNDRAAAQLFF.

J is TRDJ1 and V is TRDV1; D is unclear. Between the trimmed V and J ends, which lost 0 bases and 3 bases, there was a span of 11 bases. CDR3 size: 15 residues. Per the germline V gene, CDR1 is TSWWSYY and CDR2 is QGS. The CDR3 bases are TGTGCTCTTGGGGAACTCTCAGGGCTGCCCGATAAACTCATCTTT. Protein sequence: CALGELSGLPDKLIF.

This clone showed up just a few times. This chain links TRDV1 with TRDJ1; 12 positions match TRDD3. The CDR3 has 20 residues. V was clipped by 3 bases and J by 3 bases; unmatched bases: 17. Germline V gene data show CDR1 as TSWWSYY and CDR2 as QGS. The CDR3 region is CALGDPPFLAGGYVADKLIF. As DNA, the CDR3 is TGTGCTCTTGGGGACCCGCCCTTCCTAGCTGGGGGATACGTCGCCGATAAACTCATCTTT.

With respect to this clone: This may be a read error, as it is one base from a much larger clone. The chain joins TRDV2 to TRDJ3, with 7 bases aligning to TRDD3. Germline loops: CDR1 GEAIGNYY, CDR2 EKD. This CDR3 comprises 18 residues. The CDR3 DNA sequence: TGTGCCTGTGACAAAAACTGGGGACCTCCCTGGGACACCCTACAGATGTTTTTC. Translated, it gives CACDKNWGPPWDTLQMFF.

This clone counts as medium-sized. The V gene is TRDV3, the J gene TRDJ1; 8 positions match TRDD3. Germline-derived CDR1 and CDR2 are TVYSNPD and GDNSRS (reference sequence). The CDR3 totals 13 residues. J gave up 5 bases and V 2 bases, and 7 bases lay outside the gene matches. The CDR3 DNA reads as TGTGCCTTTGATCTCCGGGGGATAGATAAACTCATCTTT. Protein: CAFDLRGIDKLIF.

In regard to this clone: This may stem from a read error, because a much larger clone lies one nucleotide away. The chain links TRDV2 to TRDJ3, with D possibly being TRDD3 (6 bases). The germline V gene has CDR1 GEAIGNYY and CDR2 EKD. This CDR3 has 18 amino acids. For the CDR3, the DNA is TGTGCCTGTGACACCGGCTACTGGGACTCCTGGGACACCCGACAGAAGTTTTTC. This gives the protein CACDTGYWDSWDTRQKFF.